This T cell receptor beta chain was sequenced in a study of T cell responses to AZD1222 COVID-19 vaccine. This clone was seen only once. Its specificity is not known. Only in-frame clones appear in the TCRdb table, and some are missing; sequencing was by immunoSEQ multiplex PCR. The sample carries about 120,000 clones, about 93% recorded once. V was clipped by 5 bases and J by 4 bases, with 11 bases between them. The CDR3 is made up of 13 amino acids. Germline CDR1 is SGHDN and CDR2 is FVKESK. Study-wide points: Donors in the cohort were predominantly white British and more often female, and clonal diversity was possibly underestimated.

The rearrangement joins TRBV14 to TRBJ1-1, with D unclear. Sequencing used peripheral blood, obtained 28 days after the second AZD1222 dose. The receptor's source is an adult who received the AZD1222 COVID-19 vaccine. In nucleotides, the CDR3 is TGTGCCAGCAGCGATGGGTCGGTCACTGAAGCTTTCTTT. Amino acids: CASSDGSVTEAFF.